The 22 T cell receptor beta chains reported below all come from one sample, sequenced in a study of T cell responses to AZD1222 COVID-19 vaccine. Measured with immunoSEQ multiplex PCR; TCRdb has only the in-frame clones, and not every one. The top ten hold roughly 4.2% of the sample, which has some 120,000 clones, 70% to 90% seen once. The sequencing used peripheral blood, collected on day 0 of AZD1222 vaccination. The receptors were gathered from an adult in good health.

A word on this clone: The junction departs from germline at one end; a sequencing error may be responsible. V gene TRBV7-7 combines with J gene TRBJ2-1; no clear D gene. The CDR3 contains 13 residues. Germline values: CDR1 SSHAT, CDR2 FNYEAQ (reference sequence). DNA for the CDR3: TGTGCTAGCAGCTTAGACGCCTACAATGAGCAGTTCTTC. Amino acids: CASSLDAYNEQFF.

The chain employs TRBV11-2 and TRBJ1-2, with D tentatively TRBD1 (6 bases). CDR3 size: 14 residues. The V gene lost 5 bases and the J gene lost 8 bases, with 18 bases spanning the gap. From germline, CDR1 is SGHAT and CDR2 FQNNGV. The DNA for the CDR3 is TGTGCCAGCAGCGCGATCCAGGGGTTTGGCGGCTACACCTTC. It encodes CASSAIQGFGGYTF.

CDR3 in DNA: TGTGCCAGCAGCCGAGGACAGGAGGTTTCGTGGACCCAGTACTTC. It encodes CASSRGQEVSWTQYF. The V gene is TRBV3-1 (or the pseudogene TRBV3-2), the J gene TRBJ2-5, with 7 bases fitting TRBD1. With 4 bases clipped from V and 7 bases from J, the junction kept 12 bases outside the gene matches. Germline-derived CDR1 and CDR2 are LGHDT and YNNKEL (reference sequence). CDR3 length: 15 residues.

This clone was counted once. This chain links TRBV2 with TRBJ1-5; no clear D. CDR3 size: 15 residues. Germline V CDR1 and CDR2: SNHLY, FYNNEI. V lost 3 bases to trimming and J lost 7 bases, with 16 bases between them. CDR3 coding DNA: TGTGCCAGCAGTGAGGGCAGGTCGGTCGTCCAGCCCCAGCATTTT. This translates into CASSEGRSVVQPQHF. The full variable domain, its missing parts supplied by reference TRBV2 and TRBJ1-5, is EPEVTQTPSHQVTQMGQEVILRCVPISNHLYFYWYRQILGQKVEFLVSFYNNEISEKSEIFDDQFSVERPDGSNFTLKIRSTKLEDSAMYFCASSEGRSVVQPQHFGDGTRLSIL.

This sequence joins TRBV7-3 and TRBJ2-3, with 7 bases lining up with TRBD2. V dropped 5 bases and J dropped 4; count of bases not matched to a gene: 9. Germline CDR1 and CDR2: SGHTA and FQGTGA. The CDR3 has 15 residues. This CDR3 is CASSQMTSPSDTQYF. The CDR3 DNA sequence: TGTGCCAGCAGCCAAATGACTAGCCCCTCAGATACGCAGTATTTT.

V gene TRBV20-1 combines with J gene TRBJ2-3; tentative D call: TRBD2 (6 bases). The CDR3 covers 11 residues. Germline V gene data show CDR1 as DFQATT and CDR2 as SNEGSKA (reference sequence). V gave up 1 base and J gave up 10 bases, with 9 bases separating them. CDR3 residues: CSARGSGAQYF. The CDR3 nucleotides read TGCAGTGCTAGAGGGTCGGGGGCGCAGTATTTT.

This rearrangement joins TRBV27 to TRBJ1-6; D unresolved. Trimming took 7 bases from V and 9 from J, leaving 13 bases between them. The CDR3 runs to 13 residues. CDR1 is MNHEY and CDR2 is SMNVEV in the germline V gene (reference sequence). The CDR3 DNA follows: TGTGCCAGCACCGGGGAGCTTGGTTCACCCCTCCACTTT. This codes for CASTGELGSPLHF.

The sample holds a few counts of this clone. V gene TRBV6-5 combines with J gene TRBJ1-1; 7 nucleotides match TRBD1. J was trimmed by 3 bases and V by 6 bases; bases with no gene match: 10. Germline assignment: CDR1 MNHEY and CDR2 SVGAGI. The CDR3 spans 15 residues. In nucleotides, the CDR3 is TGTGCCAGCAGGCAGAAAGGGGGCCGGGACACTGAAGCTTTCTTT. Its protein product is CASRQKGGRDTEAFF.

V gene TRBV7-2 combines with J gene TRBJ2-3; no firm D call. The CDR3 sequence is 15 residues long. Germline values: CDR1 SGHTA, CDR2 FQGNSA. V shed 4 bases and J shed 2 bases, with 13 bases lying between them. The CDR3 DNA sequence: TGTGCCAGCAGCTCCTATGGGTCGGCCACAGATACGCAGTATTTT. Protein: CASSSYGSATDTQYF.

The V and J genes are TRBV9 and TRBJ1-3; D is unresolved. Germline assignment: CDR1 SGDLS and CDR2 YYNGEE. This CDR3 has 14 residues. Trimming removed 4 bases at V and 2 bases at J, with 10 bases between. CDR3 nucleotide sequence: TGTGCCAGCAGCCCCGGAGGTGCTGGAAACACCATATATTTT. Its protein product is CASSPGGAGNTIYF.

CDR3 residues: CASSLRRQSGYTF. In DNA form, the CDR3 reads TGTGCCAGCAGTTTACGGAGGCAAAGCGGCTACACCTTC. The chain employs TRBV28 and TRBJ1-2; D unresolved. V was trimmed by 2 bases and J by 8 bases, leaving 12 bases between them. Germline CDR1 reads MDHEN; CDR2 reads SYDVKM. The CDR3 runs 13 residues.

This clone was seen once. This chain joins TRBV5-6 and TRBJ1-2; TRBD1 agrees at 7 bases. V trimming: 0 bases; J trimming: 11 bases; junction bases outside the gene matches: 10. Germline CDR1 reads SGHDT; CDR2 reads YYEEEE. The length of the CDR3 is 14 residues. The CDR3 region is CASSLGQGETVYTF. CDR3 sequence (DNA): TGTGCCAGCAGCTTGGGACAGGGAGAAACCGTTTACACCTTC.

V is TRBV15 and J is TRBJ1-2; no clear D. V was shortened by 0 bases and J by 4 bases, with 15 bases between the two germline ends. Germline assignment: CDR1 LNHNV and CDR2 YYDKDF (reference sequence). The CDR3 is made up of 16 amino acids. The CDR3 is CATSRDRREPLYGYTF. CDR3 DNA sequence: TGTGCCACCAGCAGAGATCGGAGGGAACCCCTCTATGGCTACACCTTC.

V and J are TRBV2 and TRBJ2-3; D remains unclear. There are 15 residues in the CDR3. V lost 6 bases and J lost 3, with 16 bases in between. Germline assignment: CDR1 SNHLY and CDR2 FYNNEI. CDR3 sequence (DNA): TGTGCCAGCAGGGCCAGAAAGTCGAGGACAGATACGCAGTATTTT. This translates into CASRARKSRTDTQYF.

The chain has TRBV5-6 and TRBJ1-2, with D unresolved. The CDR3 is 14 amino acids. The germline V gene encodes CDR1 SGHDT and CDR2 YYEEEE. V lost 0 bases and J lost 4, with 10 bases in between. The CDR3 DNA is TGTGCCAGCAGCTTGGCCAAGAGCCCCTATGGCTACACCTTC. Protein: CASSLAKSPYGYTF.

The genes are TRBV4-1 and TRBJ2-5, with a possible D match to TRBD2 (5 bases). CDR3 length: 14 residues. CDR1 is MGHRA, CDR2 YSYEKL, per germline. Trimming left V 1 base short and J 5 bases short, with 11 bases between. CDR3 region: CASSQVSSWETQYF. The CDR3 coding sequence is TGCGCCAGCAGCCAAGTATCTAGCTGGGAGACCCAGTACTTC.

The chain recombines TRBV24-1 with TRBJ1-5; D not certain. In germline, CDR1 is KGHDR, CDR2 SFDVKD. Deletions cut 4 bases from V and 4 bases from J, with 4 bases between. This CDR3 contains 12 residues. CDR3 nucleotide sequence: TGTGCCACCAGTGACCCAAATCAGCCCCAGCATTTT. This sequence encodes CATSDPNQPQHF.

The chain joins TRBV10-3 to TRBJ2-5; D gene unclear. In germline, CDR1 is ENHRY, CDR2 SYGVKD. The CDR3 has 14 amino acids. V gave up 0 bases and J gave up 5 bases, with 10 bases separating them. The CDR3 sequence is CAISESDGRETQYF. The CDR3 DNA follows: TGTGCCATCAGTGAGTCGGACGGCCGGGAGACCCAGTACTTC.

The chain uses TRBV14 and TRBJ2-5; weak D call: TRBD1 (6 bases). CDR1 is SGHDN and CDR2 is FVKESK in the germline V gene. CDR3 length: 13 amino acids. Trimming left V 1 base short and J 6 bases short, with 9 bases between. CDR3 in amino acids: CASSQVRGKTQYF. The CDR3 bases are TGTGCCAGCAGCCAAGTGAGGGGGAAGACCCAGTACTTC.

Written as DNA, the CDR3 is TGTGCCAGCTCAAACAGCGTCGGGCCCCAGCATTTT. This encodes CASSNSVGPQHF. The V and J genes are TRBV18 and TRBJ1-5; D remains unclear. Per the germline V gene, CDR1 is KGHSH and CDR2 is LQKENI. Deletions cut 5 bases from V and 9 bases from J, with 11 bases between. The length of the CDR3 is 12 residues.

The gene calls are TRBV15 and TRBJ2-1; D uncertain. The V gene's germline CDR1 is LNHNV and CDR2 YYDKDF (reference sequence). V dropped 3 bases and J dropped 9 bases, with 6 bases sitting between them. The CDR3 is 11 residues long. CDR3 coding DNA: TGTGCCACCAGCAGTGTGAGTGAGCAGTTCTTC. Translation gives CATSSVSEQFF.

This clone was counted once. The CDR3 spells CASSTDLSGVYSNQPQHF. CDR3 DNA: TGTGCCAGCAGTACCGACCTTTCAGGGGTCTATAGCAATCAGCCCCAGCATTTT. The chain recombines TRBV6-2 or TRBV6-3 with TRBJ1-5; a weak D match, TRBD1 (6 bases). The CDR3 spans 18 residues. V lost 5 bases and J 0 bases, leaving 20 bases between the germline ends. The V gene's germline CDR1 is MNHEY and CDR2 SVGEGT.